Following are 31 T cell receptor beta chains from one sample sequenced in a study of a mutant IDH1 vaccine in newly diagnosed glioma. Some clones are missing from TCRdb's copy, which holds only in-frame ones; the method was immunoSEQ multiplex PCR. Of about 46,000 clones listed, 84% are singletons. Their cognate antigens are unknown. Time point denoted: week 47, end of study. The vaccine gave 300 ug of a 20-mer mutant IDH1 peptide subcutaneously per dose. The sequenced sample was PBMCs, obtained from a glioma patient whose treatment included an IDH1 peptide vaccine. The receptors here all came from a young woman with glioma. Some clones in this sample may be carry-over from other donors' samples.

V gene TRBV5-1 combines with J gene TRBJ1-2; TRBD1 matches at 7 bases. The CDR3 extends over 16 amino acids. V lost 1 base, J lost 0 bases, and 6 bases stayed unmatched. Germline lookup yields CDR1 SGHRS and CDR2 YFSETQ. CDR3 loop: CASSLKRGPSNYGYTF. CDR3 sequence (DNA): TGCGCCAGCAGCTTGAAAAGGGGGCCATCTAACTATGGCTACACCTTC.

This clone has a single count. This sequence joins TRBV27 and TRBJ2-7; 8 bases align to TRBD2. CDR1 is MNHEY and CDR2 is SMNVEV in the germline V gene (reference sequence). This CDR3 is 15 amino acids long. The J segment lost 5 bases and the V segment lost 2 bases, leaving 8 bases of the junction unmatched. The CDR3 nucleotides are TGTGCCAGCAGTTTAGCGGGACTAGTCCATCACGAGCAGTACTTC. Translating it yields CASSLAGLVHHEQYF.

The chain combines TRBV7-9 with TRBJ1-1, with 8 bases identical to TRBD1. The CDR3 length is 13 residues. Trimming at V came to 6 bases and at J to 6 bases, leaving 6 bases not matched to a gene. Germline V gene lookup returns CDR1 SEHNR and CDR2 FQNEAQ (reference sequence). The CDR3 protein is CASRATGGAEAFF. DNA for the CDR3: TGTGCCAGCAGAGCCACAGGGGGGGCTGAAGCTTTCTTT.

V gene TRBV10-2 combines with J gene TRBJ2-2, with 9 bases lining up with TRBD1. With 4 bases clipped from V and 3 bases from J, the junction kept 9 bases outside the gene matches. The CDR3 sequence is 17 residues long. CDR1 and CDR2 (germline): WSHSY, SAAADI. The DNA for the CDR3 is TGCGCCAGCAGTGGGATATCCCGGGACAGGGACACCGGGGAGCTGTTTTTT. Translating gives CASSGISRDRDTGELFF.

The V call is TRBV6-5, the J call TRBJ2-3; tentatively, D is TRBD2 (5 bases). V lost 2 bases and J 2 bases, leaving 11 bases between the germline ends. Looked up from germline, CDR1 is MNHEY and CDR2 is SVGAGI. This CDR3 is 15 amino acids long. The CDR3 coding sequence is TGTGCCAGCAGTTACGTAAGCGGACCCACAGATACGCAGTATTTT. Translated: CASSYVSGPTDTQYF.

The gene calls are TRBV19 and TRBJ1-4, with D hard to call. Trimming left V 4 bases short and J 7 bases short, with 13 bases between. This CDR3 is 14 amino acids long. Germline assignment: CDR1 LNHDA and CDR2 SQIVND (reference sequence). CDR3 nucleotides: TGTGCCAGTAGTAATGGCTTCAGCCCTGAAAAACTGTTTTTT. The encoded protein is CASSNGFSPEKLFF.

CDR3 nucleotides: TGTGCCAGCAGCGCCGGGGACAGCCCTAACTATGGCTACACCTTC. It codes for CASSAGDSPNYGYTF. V is TRBV9 and J is TRBJ1-2; 7 nucleotides match TRBD1. J gave up 0 bases and V 3 bases, and 5 bases lay outside the gene matches. The CDR3 is made up of 15 amino acids. Germline CDR1 and CDR2: SGDLS and YYNGEE.

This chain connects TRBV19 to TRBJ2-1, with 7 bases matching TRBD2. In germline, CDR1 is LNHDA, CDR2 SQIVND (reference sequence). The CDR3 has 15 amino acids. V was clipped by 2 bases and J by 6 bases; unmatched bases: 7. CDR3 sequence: CASSISGRVSNEQFF. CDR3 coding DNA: TGTGCCAGTAGTATATCGGGGAGGGTATCCAATGAGCAGTTCTTC.

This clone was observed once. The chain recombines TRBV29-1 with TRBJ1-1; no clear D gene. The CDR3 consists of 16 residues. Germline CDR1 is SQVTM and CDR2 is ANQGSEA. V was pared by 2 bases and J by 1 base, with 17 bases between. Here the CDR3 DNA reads TGCAGCGTTGAATGGCCCCGACCTAGACGGAACACTGAAGCTTTCTTT. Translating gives CSVEWPRPRRNTEAFF.

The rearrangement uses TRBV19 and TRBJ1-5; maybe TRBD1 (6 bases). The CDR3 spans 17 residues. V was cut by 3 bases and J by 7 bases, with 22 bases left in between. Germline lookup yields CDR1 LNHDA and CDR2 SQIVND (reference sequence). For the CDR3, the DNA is TGTGCCAGTAGTATGGAGTCCGGCAGGGGCGGAAAACAGCCCCAGCATTTT. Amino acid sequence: CASSMESGRGGKQPQHF.

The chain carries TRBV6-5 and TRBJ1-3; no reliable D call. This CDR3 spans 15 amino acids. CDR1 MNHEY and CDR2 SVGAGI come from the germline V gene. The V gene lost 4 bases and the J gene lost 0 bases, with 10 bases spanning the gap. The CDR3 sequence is CASSSKAYSGNTIYF. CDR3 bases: TGTGCCAGCAGTTCGAAGGCCTACTCTGGAAACACCATATATTTT.

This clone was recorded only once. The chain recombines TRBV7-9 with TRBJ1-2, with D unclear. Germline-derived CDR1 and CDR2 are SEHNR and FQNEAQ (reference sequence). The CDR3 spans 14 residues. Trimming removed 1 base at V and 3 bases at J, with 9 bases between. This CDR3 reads CASSLGQSHYGYTF. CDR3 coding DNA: TGTGCCAGCAGCTTAGGTCAATCCCACTATGGCTACACCTTC.

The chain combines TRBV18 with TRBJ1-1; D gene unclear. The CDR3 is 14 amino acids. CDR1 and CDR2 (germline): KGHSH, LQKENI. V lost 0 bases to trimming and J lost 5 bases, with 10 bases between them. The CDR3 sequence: CASSPPGRATEAFF. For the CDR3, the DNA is TGTGCCAGCTCACCACCCGGAAGGGCAACTGAAGCTTTCTTT.

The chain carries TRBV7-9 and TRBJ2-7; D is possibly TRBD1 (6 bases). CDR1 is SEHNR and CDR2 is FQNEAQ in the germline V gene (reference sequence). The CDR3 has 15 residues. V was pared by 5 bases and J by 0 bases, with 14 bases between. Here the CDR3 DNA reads TGTGCCAGCAGCACAGGGACGGGGAGCTCCTACGAGCAGTACTTC. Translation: CASSTGTGSSYEQYF.

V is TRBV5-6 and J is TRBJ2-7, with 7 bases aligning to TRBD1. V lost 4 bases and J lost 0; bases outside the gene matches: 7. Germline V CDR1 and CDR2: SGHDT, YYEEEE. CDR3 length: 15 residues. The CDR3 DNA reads TGTGCCAGCAGCAACAGGGGCTCTTTCTCCTACGAGCAGTACTTC. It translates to CASSNRGSFSYEQYF.

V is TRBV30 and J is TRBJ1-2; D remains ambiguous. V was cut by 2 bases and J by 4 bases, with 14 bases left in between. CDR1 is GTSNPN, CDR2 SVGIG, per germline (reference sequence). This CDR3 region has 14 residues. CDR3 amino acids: CAWSPLRAAYGYTF. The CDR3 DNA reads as TGTGCCTGGAGTCCACTGAGGGCGGCCTATGGCTACACCTTC.

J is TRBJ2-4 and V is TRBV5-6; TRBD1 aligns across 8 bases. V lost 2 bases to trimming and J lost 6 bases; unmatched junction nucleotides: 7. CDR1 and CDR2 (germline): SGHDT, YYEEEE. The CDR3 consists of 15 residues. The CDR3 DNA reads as TGTGCCAGCAGCTTTTGGACAGGGAAAAGAAACATTCAGTACTTC. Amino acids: CASSFWTGKRNIQYF.

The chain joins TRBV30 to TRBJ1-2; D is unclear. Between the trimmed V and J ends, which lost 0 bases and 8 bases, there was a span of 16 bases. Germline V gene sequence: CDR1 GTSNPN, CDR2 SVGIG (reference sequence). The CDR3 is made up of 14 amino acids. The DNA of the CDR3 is TGTGCCTGGAGTGTACCCATGGCGGGCCGGGGCTACACCTTC. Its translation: CAWSVPMAGRGYTF. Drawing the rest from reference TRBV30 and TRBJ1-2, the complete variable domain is SQTIHQWPATLVQPVGSPLSLECTVEGTSNPNLYWYRQAAGRGLQLLFYSVGIGQISSEVPQNLSASRPQDRQFILSSKKLLLSDSGFYLCAWSVPMAGRGYTFGSGTRLTVV.

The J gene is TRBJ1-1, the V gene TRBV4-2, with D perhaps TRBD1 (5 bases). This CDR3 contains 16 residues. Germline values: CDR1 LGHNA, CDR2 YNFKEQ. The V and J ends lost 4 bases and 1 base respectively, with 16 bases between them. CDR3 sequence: CASSPFRGRKNTEAFF. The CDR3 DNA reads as TGTGCCAGCAGCCCTTTCCGGGGCAGAAAGAACACTGAAGCTTTCTTT.

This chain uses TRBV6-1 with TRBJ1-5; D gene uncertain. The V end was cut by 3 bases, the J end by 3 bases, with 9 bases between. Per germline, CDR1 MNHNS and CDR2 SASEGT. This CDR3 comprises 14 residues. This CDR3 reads CASSEALANQPQHF. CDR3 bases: TGTGCCAGCAGTGAGGCTCTAGCCAATCAGCCCCAGCATTTT.

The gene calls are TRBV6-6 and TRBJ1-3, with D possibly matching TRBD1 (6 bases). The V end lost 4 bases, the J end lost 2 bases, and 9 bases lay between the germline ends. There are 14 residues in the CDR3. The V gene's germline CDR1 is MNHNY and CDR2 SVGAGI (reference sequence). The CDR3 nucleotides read TGTGCCAGCAGTTCCCAGGGGACTGGAAACACCATATATTTT. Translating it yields CASSSQGTGNTIYF.

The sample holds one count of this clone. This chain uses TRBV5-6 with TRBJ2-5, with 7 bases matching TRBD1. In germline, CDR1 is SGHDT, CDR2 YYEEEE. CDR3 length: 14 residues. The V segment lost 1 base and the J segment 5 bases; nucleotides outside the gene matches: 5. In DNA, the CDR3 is TGTGCCAGCAGCTTGAAACAGGGGACGGAGACCCAGTACTTC. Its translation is CASSLKQGTETQYF. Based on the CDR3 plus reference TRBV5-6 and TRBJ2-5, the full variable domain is DAGVTQSPTHLIKTRGQQVTLRCSPKSGHDTVSWYQQALGQGPQFIFQYYEEEERQRGNFPDRFSGHQFPNYSSELNVNALLLGDSALYLCASSLKQGTETQYFGPGTRLLVL.

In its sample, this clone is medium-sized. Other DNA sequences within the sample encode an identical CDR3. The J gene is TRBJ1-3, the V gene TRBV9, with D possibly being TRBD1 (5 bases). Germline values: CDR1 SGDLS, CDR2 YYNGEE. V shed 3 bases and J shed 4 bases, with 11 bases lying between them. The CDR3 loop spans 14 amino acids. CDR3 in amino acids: CASSGTGSGNTIYF. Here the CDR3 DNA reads TGTGCCAGCAGCGGTACAGGCAGCGGAAACACCATATATTTT.

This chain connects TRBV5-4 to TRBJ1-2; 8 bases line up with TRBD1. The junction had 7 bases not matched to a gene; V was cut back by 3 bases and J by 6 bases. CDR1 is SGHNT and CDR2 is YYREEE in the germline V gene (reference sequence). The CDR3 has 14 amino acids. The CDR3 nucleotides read TGTGCCAGCAGCTCGCCTTTGGACAGGGATGGCTACACCTTC. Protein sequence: CASSSPLDRDGYTF.

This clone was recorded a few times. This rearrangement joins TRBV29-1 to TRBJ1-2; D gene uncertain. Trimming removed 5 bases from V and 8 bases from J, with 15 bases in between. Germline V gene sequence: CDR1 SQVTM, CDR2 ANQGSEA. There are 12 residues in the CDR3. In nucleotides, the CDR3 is TGCAGCGTTCTAATGAGGGCTTCCGGCTACACCTTC. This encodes CSVLMRASGYTF.

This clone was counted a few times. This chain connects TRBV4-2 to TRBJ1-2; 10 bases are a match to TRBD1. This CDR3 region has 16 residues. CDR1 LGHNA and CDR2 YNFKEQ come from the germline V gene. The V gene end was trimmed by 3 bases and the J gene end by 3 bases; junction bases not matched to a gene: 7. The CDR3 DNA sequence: TGTGCCAGCAGCCAGACCCGGGACAGGGGCCACTATGGCTACACCTTC. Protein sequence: CASSQTRDRGHYGYTF.

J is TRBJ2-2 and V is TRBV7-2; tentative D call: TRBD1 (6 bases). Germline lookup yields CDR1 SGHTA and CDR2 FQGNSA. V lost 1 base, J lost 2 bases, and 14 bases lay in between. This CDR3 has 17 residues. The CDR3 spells CASSLGKWDTNTGELFF. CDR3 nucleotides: TGTGCCAGCAGCTTAGGGAAATGGGACACTAACACCGGGGAGCTGTTTTTT.

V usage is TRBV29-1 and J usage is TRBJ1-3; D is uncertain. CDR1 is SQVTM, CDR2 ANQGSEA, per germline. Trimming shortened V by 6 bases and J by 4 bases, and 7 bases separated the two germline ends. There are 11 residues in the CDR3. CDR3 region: CSVPEGNTIYF. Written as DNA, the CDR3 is TGCAGCGTCCCCGAGGGAAACACCATATATTTT. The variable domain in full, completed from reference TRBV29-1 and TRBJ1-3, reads SAVISQKPSRDICQRGTSLTIQCQVDSQVTMMFWYRQQPGQSLTLIATANQGSEATYESGFVIDKFPISRPNLTFSTLTVSNMSPEDSSIYLCSVPEGNTIYFGEGSWLTVV.

The CDR3 DNA sequence: TGTGCCAGCAGGGTAGGGGGGGGGAACACTGAAGCTTTCTTT. Translating gives CASRVGGGNTEAFF. The chain is built from TRBV27 and TRBJ1-1; tentative D call: TRBD1 (6 bases). Trimming shortened V by 6 bases and J by 1 base, and 12 bases separated the two germline ends. The CDR3 has 14 amino acids. Looked up from germline, CDR1 is MNHEY and CDR2 is SMNVEV (reference sequence).

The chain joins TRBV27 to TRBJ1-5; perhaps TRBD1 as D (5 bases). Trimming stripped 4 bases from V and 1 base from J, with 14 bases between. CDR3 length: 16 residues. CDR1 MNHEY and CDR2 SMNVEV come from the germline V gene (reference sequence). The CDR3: CASSSNVRGSNQPQHF. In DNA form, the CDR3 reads TGTGCCAGCAGTTCAAACGTCCGGGGGAGCAATCAGCCCCAGCATTTT.

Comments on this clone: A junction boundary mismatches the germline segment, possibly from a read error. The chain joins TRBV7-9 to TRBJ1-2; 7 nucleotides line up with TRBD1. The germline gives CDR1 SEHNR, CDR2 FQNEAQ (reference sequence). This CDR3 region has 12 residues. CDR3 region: CASSFPGGPPNF. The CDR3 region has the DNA TGTGCCAGCAGTTTCCCAGGGGGGCCCCCTAACTTC.